Each of the 14 T cell receptor beta chains below was sequenced from the same sample in a study of shared clonotypes between healthy human individuals. TCRdb's copy holds only in-frame clones and misses some; the assay was immunoSEQ multiplex PCR. The data show approximately 1,500,000 clones, around 98% seen once. Sequenced sample: naive CD4+ T cells sorted from blood. The subset: CD45RA+ positively selected. These receptors came from a man younger than 40 in good health.

The chain recombines TRBV23-1 with TRBJ1-1, with unresolved D. TRBV23-1 is marked as an open reading frame, function uncertain. The V end was cut by 1 base, the J end by 0 bases, with 9 bases between. The length of the CDR3 is 15 residues. CDR3 sequence (DNA): TGCGCCAGCAGTCAATGCCTCGGACTGAACACTGAAGCTTTCTTT. Protein sequence: CASSQCLGLNTEAFF.

V and J are TRBV7-3 and TRBJ2-1, with 9 positions matching TRBD1. The ends lost 1 base at V and 0 bases at J; junction bases unmatched: 10. The CDR3 length is 19 residues. Germline CDR1 reads SGHTA; CDR2 reads FQGTGA. The CDR3 reads CASSLRPRTGAGSYNEQFF. The CDR3 coding sequence is TGTGCCAGCAGCTTAAGGCCTCGGACAGGGGCGGGCTCCTACAATGAGCAGTTCTTC.

This chain uses TRBV19 with TRBJ2-6, with D possibly being TRBD1 (6 bases). The CDR3 length is 17 residues. Germline V lookup: CDR1 LNHDA, CDR2 SQIVND (reference sequence). V dropped 2 bases and J dropped 3 bases, with 14 bases sitting between them. The DNA of the CDR3 is TGTGCCAGTAGTATACGGACAGCCGGAAGTGGGGCCAACGTCCTGACTTTC. This codes for CASSIRTAGSGANVLTF.

The chain is built from TRBV5-4 and TRBJ2-7; 9 bases map to TRBD2. Trimming cost V 1 base and J 5 bases; bases outside gene matches: 7. CDR3 length: 15 residues. Per germline, CDR1 SGHNT and CDR2 YYREEE (reference sequence). CDR3: CASSLMAGGPHEQYF. The CDR3 DNA reads TGTGCCAGCAGCTTGATGGCGGGAGGGCCCCACGAGCAGTACTTC. Looking up the rest from reference TRBV5-4 and TRBJ2-7 gives the full variable domain: ETGVTQSPTHLIKTRGQQVTLRCSSQSGHNTVSWYQQALGQGPQFIFQYYREEENGRGNFPPRFSGLQFPNYSSELNVNALELDDSALYLCASSLMAGGPHEQYFGPGTRLTVT.

This chain connects TRBV19 to TRBJ2-5; 8 bases map to TRBD1. CDR1 and CDR2 (germline): LNHDA, SQIVND (reference sequence). CDR3 length equals 16 residues. V lost 4 bases and J lost 7; bases outside the gene matches: 14. DNA of the CDR3: TGTGCCAGTAGTAGACAGGGGTTAGCAGGGGAGGTGACCCAGTACTTC. It specifies CASSRQGLAGEVTQYF.

The chain uses TRBV28 and TRBJ1-2; 9 positions match TRBD1. The V and J ends lost 3 bases and 2 bases, in that order; junction bases with no gene match: 10. This CDR3 spans 17 amino acids. Germline V gene sequence: CDR1 MDHEN, CDR2 SYDVKM. The CDR3 coding sequence is TGTGCCAGCAGTTTCTCTTCCGGGACAGGGAAGAACTATGGCTACACCTTC. The encoded protein is CASSFSSGTGKNYGYTF.

This chain uses TRBV18 with TRBJ1-5; D may be TRBD1 (5 bases). Trimming cost V 3 bases and J 9 bases, with 21 bases left between them. The CDR3 runs 16 residues. Germline V gene data show CDR1 as KGHSH and CDR2 as LQKENI. CDR3 DNA: TGTGCCAGCTCACCGTCCCATATTCCAGGGCCAGGGCCCCAGCATTTT. Residues: CASSPSHIPGPGPQHF.

The chain employs TRBV7-8 and TRBJ2-7; 10 bases align to TRBD1. V gave up 1 base and J gave up 3 bases; unmatched junction bases: 3. Germline assignment: CDR1 SGHVS and CDR2 FQNEAQ. The CDR3 is 15 amino acids. CDR3 sequence (DNA): TGTGCCAGCAGCTTAGAGACAGGGGGCCTCTACGAGCAGTACTTC. Protein sequence: CASSLETGGLYEQYF.

The chain uses TRBV15 and TRBJ2-7, with D uncertain. The CDR3 is 14 amino acids. CDR1 LNHNV and CDR2 YYDKDF come from the germline V gene (reference sequence). V gave up 3 bases and J gave up 6 bases, with 15 bases separating them. CDR3 residues: CATSSDLMSAEQYF. The CDR3, as DNA: TGTGCCACCAGCAGCGACTTGATGAGCGCCGAGCAGTACTTC.

The chain employs TRBV18 and TRBJ1-3, with D unclear. The CDR3 is 14 amino acids. V was cut by 3 bases and J by 2 bases, with 8 bases left in between. Per germline, CDR1 KGHSH and CDR2 LQKENI. The CDR3, as DNA: TGTGCCAGCTCACCGGGAGCGCCTGGAAACACCATATATTTT. It is translated as CASSPGAPGNTIYF.

The rearrangement uses TRBV7-8 and TRBJ1-3; no clear D gene. The CDR3 runs 16 residues. CDR1 is SGHVS and CDR2 is FQNEAQ in the germline V gene. Deletions cut 0 bases from V and 2 bases from J, with 11 bases between. CDR3 region: CASSLARLGTGNTIYF. In DNA, the CDR3 is TGTGCCAGCAGCTTAGCCCGGCTAGGAACTGGAAACACCATATATTTT.

J is TRBJ2-1 and V is TRBV7-7; D is perhaps TRBD1 or TRBD2 (5 bases each). Germline V lookup: CDR1 SSHAT, CDR2 FNYEAQ (reference sequence). This CDR3 is 14 amino acids long. The V end lost 1 base, the J end lost 6 bases, and 10 bases lay between the germline ends. The DNA of the CDR3 is TGTGCCAGCAGCTTAGACCGGGACCGCAATGAGCAGTTCTTC. Its translation: CASSLDRDRNEQFF.

V usage is TRBV5-8 and J usage is TRBJ2-3; tentatively, D is TRBD1 (6 bases). The CDR3 spans 16 residues. From germline, CDR1 is SGHTS and CDR2 YDEGEE. Trimming left V 4 bases short and J 3 bases short, with 18 bases between. The DNA for the CDR3 is TGTGCCAGCAGCCCCTGGGTGGGGGCGCGAACAGATACGCAGTATTTT. The encoded protein is CASSPWVGARTDTQYF.

A word on this clone: Additional DNA sequences in this sample encode the identical CDR3. The chain is built from TRBV7-9 and TRBJ1-1; D gene uncertain. CDR1 is SEHNR and CDR2 is FQNEAQ in the germline V gene (reference sequence). There are 11 residues in the CDR3. V lost 3 bases, J lost 8 bases, and 7 bases lay in between. The CDR3 DNA reads as TGTGCCAGCAGCTTGGGCGGCGAAGCTTTCTTT. This encodes CASSLGGEAFF. Looking up the rest from reference TRBV7-9 and TRBJ1-1 gives the full variable domain: DTGVSQNPRHKITKRGQNVTFRCDPISEHNRLYWYRQTLGQGPEFLTYFQNEAQLEKSRLLSDRFSAERPKGSFSTLEIQRTEQGDSAMYLCASSLGGEAFFGQGTRLTVV.